This is a list of T cell receptor beta chains from one sample in a study of neurological immune-mediated disorders. TCRdb reprocessed the 5' RACE reads with MiXCR, giving one entry per CDR3 protein. The sample carries tens of thousands of distinct CDR3 sequences, 3.7% recorded once. Material for sequencing was PBMCs. The source of these receptors is a woman in her forties or fifties with multiple sclerosis. Both conserved end residues are part of each CDR3. A D gene is named only where the DNA matches it firmly. The size entry is marked missing in some rows and otherwise reads once, few, many or a size class.

CASSFSNRGNEKLFF TGTGCCAGCAGCTTTTCAAACAGGGGTAATGAAAAACTGTTTTTT TRBD1 TRBJ1-4 TRBV7-8 many
CASRTGTNQPQNF TGTGCCAGCAGGACAGGGACAAATCAGCCCCAGAATTTT TRBD1 TRBJ1-5 TRBV6-6 many
CATSRHLPGQGNNYGYTF TGTGCCACCAGCAGGCATCTACCGGGACAGGGAAATAACTATGGCTACACCTTC TRBD1 TRBJ1-2 TRBV15 many
CASSSGQNNEKLFF TGTGCCAGCAGCTCTGGGCAGAATAATGAAAAACTGTTTTTT NA TRBJ1-4 TRBV7-9 many
CASSPSGLAKNIQYF TGTGCCAGCAGCCCGTCCGGGCTAGCCAAAAACATTCAGTACTTC NA TRBJ2-4 TRBV7-3 many
CATSSRQLEEQYF TGTGCCACCAGCAGCCGACAGTTGGAGGAGCAGTACTTC NA TRBJ2-7 TRBV15 many
CASSYSLDQPQNF TGTGCCAGCAGTTACTCACTCGATCAGCCCCAGAATTTT NA TRBJ1-5 TRBV6-5 NA
CVSSPSGYNEQFF TGTGTCAGCAGCCCTAGCGGATACAATGAGCAGTTCTTC TRBD2 TRBJ2-1 TRBV7-3 NA
CSARAGEPKAFF TGCAGTGCTAGAGCAGGGGAGCCCAAAGCTTTCTTT NA TRBJ1-1 TRBV20-1 many
CASSLVPTRPDTQYF TGTGCCAGCAGCTTAGTCCCGACGCGACCTGATACGCAGTATTTT NA TRBJ2-3 TRBV7-2 NA
CASSLAGGPRAEAFF TGCGCCAGCAGCTTGGCCGGGGGGCCACGCGCTGAAGCTTTCTTT NA TRBJ1-1 TRBV5-1 many
CSARGVGDEKLFF TGCAGTGCTCGGGGCGTTGGAGACGAAAAACTGTTTTTT NA TRBJ1-4 TRBV20-1 many
CASSLEGKGPNEQFF TGCGCCAGCAGCTTGGAGGGAAAGGGTCCTAATGAGCAGTTCTTC NA TRBJ2-1 TRBV5-1 few
CASITDRQSQETQYF TGTGCCAGCATCACTGATAGACAGAGCCAAGAGACCCAGTACTTC NA TRBJ2-5 TRBV6-6 many
CASSGDSYTYNEQFF TGCGCCAGCAGTGGGGACAGCTACACCTACAATGAGCAGTTCTTC TRBD1 TRBJ2-1 TRBV5-1 many
CASSLAVGRASNEQFF TGCGCCAGCAGCTTGGCCGTCGGGAGGGCCTCCAATGAGCAGTTCTTC TRBD2 TRBJ2-1 TRBV5-1 many
CASNLGGAGEQYF TGCGCCAGCAACTTAGGGGGCGCGGGGGAGCAGTACTTC NA TRBJ2-7 TRBV5-1 NA
CASSIQGNSYEQYF TGTGCCAGCAGTATACAGGGGAACTCCTACGAGCAGTACTTC TRBD1 TRBJ2-7 TRBV6-5 many
CASRSVEDTGELFF TGTGCCAGCAGAAGTGTAGAAGACACCGGGGAGCTGTTTTTT NA TRBJ2-2 TRBV6-2/TRBV6-3 few
CASSPREANVLTF TGTGCCAGCAGTCCCCGTGAGGCCAACGTCCTGACTTTC NA TRBJ2-6 TRBV6-2/TRBV6-3 many
CSATTETNTGELFF TGCAGTGCTACCACAGAGACGAACACCGGGGAGCTGTTTTTT NA TRBJ2-2 TRBV20-1 many
CASSLEISNYGYTF TGTGCCAGCAGCTTGGAGATATCCAACTATGGCTACACCTTC NA TRBJ1-2 TRBV5-5 many
CASSLKSSTEAFF TGTGCCAGCAGTTTAAAATCATCCACTGAAGCTTTCTTT NA TRBJ1-1 TRBV12-3/TRBV12-4 many
CASSLTGLINTEAFF TGCGCCAGCAGCTTGACCGGGCTAATAAACACTGAAGCTTTCTTT NA TRBJ1-1 TRBV5-1 medium-sized
CATSGSSGAYEQYF TGTGCCACCAGCGGATCTAGCGGGGCCTACGAGCAGTACTTC TRBD2 TRBJ2-7 TRBV15 many
CASRIQETQYF TGTGCCAGCAGGATCCAAGAGACCCAGTACTTC NA TRBJ2-5 TRBV6-5 many
CASSFVTGYEQYF TGTGCCAGCAGTTTTGTTACAGGCTACGAGCAGTACTTC NA TRBJ2-7 TRBV6-2/TRBV6-3 many
CASSFMPGQGTDTQYF TGTGCCAGCAGCTTCATGCCGGGACAGGGTACAGATACGCAGTATTTT TRBD1 TRBJ2-3 TRBV7-3 few